The text below deals with one T cell receptor (beta chain). The data stem from a study of blood T cell repertoires in COVID-19. The data were produced by immunoSEQ multiplex PCR, yet TCRdb's version contains in-frame clones alone and is incomplete. The table includes over 350,000 clones, roughly 85% detected once. The CDR3 has 12 amino acids. The germline V and J ends were trimmed by 8 bases and 9 bases, with 15 bases remaining between them. Looked up from germline, CDR1 is SSHAT and CDR2 is FNYEAQ (reference sequence). Researchers sorted participants into cohorts using their self-reported clinical history.

The chain uses TRBV7-7 and TRBJ2-3; a weak D match, TRBD2 (5 bases). The sample consisted of PBMCs or T cells enriched from blood (not recorded which). The sequence was collected from a woman younger than 30 with acute COVID-19. CDR3 amino acids: CASAQSGGTQYF. The CDR3 DNA reads as TGTGCCAGCGCCCAAAGCGGCGGCACGCAGTATTTT.